The source of this T cell receptor (beta chain) is a study of blood T cell repertoires in COVID-19. Study information: From the United States, Italy and Spain came samples of acute and convalescent COVID-19. Sample material is recorded as cDNA or gDNA derived from T cells, B-cell-depleted T cells, or PBMCs.

Trimming pared 0 bases from V and 4 bases from J, leaving 6 bases between. CDR3 size: 13 residues. Those who participated ranged in age from roughly 18 to 89 years and resided in about two dozen US areas. Per the study methods: Counts of nucleated cells, estimated from reference gene primer amplification, were obtained. Some clones are missing from TCRdb's copy, which holds only in-frame ones; the method was immunoSEQ multiplex PCR. The D gene and trimming were derived from the DNA, and the V and J assignments and clone size from that table. Among more than 200,000 clones, around 88% were seen once, and the ten largest hold around 4%.

The genes are TRBV12-3 or TRBV12-4 and TRBJ1-2; TRBD1 might be the D (6 bases). This receptor was identified in a woman aged 30 to 39 who had recovered from COVID-19. Sequencing input: PBMCs or T cells enriched from blood (not recorded which). The CDR3 here is CASSLADSYGYTF. CDR3 sequence (DNA): TGTGCCAGCAGTTTAGCGGACAGCTATGGCTACACCTTC.